A single sample is the source of the 8 T cell receptor beta chains below, sequenced in a study of tumor-infiltrating lymphocytes in localized non-small cell lung cancer. The method was immunoSEQ multiplex PCR; TCRdb's version includes in-frame clones alone and lacks a portion of them. In the table there are 4,000 to 6,000 clones, approximately 72% of which are singletons. Specimen: lung tumor tissue. These receptors all come from a human donor with non-small cell lung cancer.

This clone appeared a single time. The chain has TRBV23-1 and TRBJ2-1; D uncertain. TRBV23-1 belongs to the ORF category, with a function that is uncertain. The CDR3 sequence is 14 residues long. The V gene lost 1 base and the J gene lost 5 bases, with 9 bases spanning the gap. The DNA for the CDR3 is TGCGCCAGCAGTCAATATTTTGGGGACAATGAGCAGTTCTTC. Translated: CASSQYFGDNEQFF.

The rearrangement joins TRBV7-2 to TRBJ2-1, with D unclear. Trimming cost V 5 bases and J 0 bases, with 11 bases left between them. Germline V gene sequence: CDR1 SGHTA, CDR2 FQGNSA. The CDR3 totals 15 residues. This CDR3 reads CASSLRTSSYNEQFF. CDR3 sequence (DNA): TGTGCCAGCAGCCTGAGAACGAGCTCCTACAATGAGCAGTTCTTC.

The chain employs TRBV7-2 and TRBJ2-1; no reliable D call. The CDR3 is 15 amino acids. Trimming took 5 bases from V and 0 from J, leaving 11 bases between them. Germline CDR1 SGHTA, CDR2 FQGNSA. In DNA, the CDR3 is TGTGCCAGCAGCCCTCCCGGTAGCTCCTACAATGAGCAGTTCTTC. Translated: CASSPPGSSYNEQFF. The full variable domain, with the rest looked up from reference TRBV7-2 and TRBJ2-1, is GAGVSQSPSNKVTEKGKDVELRCDPISGHTALYWYRQSLGQGLEFLIYFQGNSAPDKSGLPSDRFSAERTGGSVSTLTIQRTQQEDSAVYLCASSPPGSSYNEQFFGPGTRLTVL.

This clone is a singleton in its sample. The V call is TRBV7-2, the J call TRBJ2-1; 8 bases align to TRBD2. The CDR3 sequence is 17 residues long. V was pared by 1 base and J by 10 bases, with 15 bases of the junction left unmatched. Germline V lookup: CDR1 SGHTA, CDR2 FQGNSA. CDR3 sequence: CASSLGVTLGLAGEQFF. The CDR3 DNA sequence: TGTGCCAGCAGCTTAGGGGTGACTCTTGGACTAGCTGGCGAGCAGTTCTTC.

The chain recombines TRBV7-8 with TRBJ2-3; 9 bases match TRBD2. Germline lookup yields CDR1 SGHVS and CDR2 FQNEAQ. J gave up 4 bases and V 0 bases, and 8 bases lay outside the gene matches. The CDR3 runs 17 residues. The CDR3 is CASSLAGAGGPPDTQYF. Here the CDR3 DNA reads TGTGCCAGCAGCTTAGCGGGGGCGGGAGGGCCGCCAGATACGCAGTATTTT.

The chain employs TRBV6-4 and TRBJ2-3, with 7 bases that match TRBD1. The CDR3 is made up of 16 amino acids. The germline gives CDR1 MRHNA, CDR2 SNTAGT. With 3 bases clipped from V and 4 bases from J, the junction kept 10 bases outside the gene matches. DNA for the CDR3: TGTGCCAGCAGTGAAGGGTCAGGGGGAGCAGCAGATACGCAGTATTTT. This codes for CASSEGSGGAADTQYF.

The chain has TRBV7-2 and TRBJ2-6; D gene uncertain. Trimming took 4 bases from V and 1 from J, leaving 11 bases between them. This CDR3 comprises 16 residues. The germline V gene encodes CDR1 SGHTA and CDR2 FQGNSA. CDR3 nucleotide sequence: TGTGCCAGCAGCTCTCGCCAGCCTTCTGGGGCCAACGTCCTGACTTTC. This translates into CASSSRQPSGANVLTF.

The chain employs TRBV19 and TRBJ1-2, with 7 positions matching TRBD1. Germline V gene lookup returns CDR1 LNHDA and CDR2 SQIVND (reference sequence). V dropped 7 bases and J dropped 8; count of bases not matched to a gene: 7. The CDR3 has 12 residues. This CDR3 is CASNEGAGGYTF. In DNA form, the CDR3 reads TGTGCCAGTAATGAGGGGGCTGGCGGCTACACCTTC. Together with reference TRBV19 and TRBJ1-2, the CDR3 gives the full variable domain: DGGITQSPKYLFRKEGQNVTLSCEQNLNHDAMYWYRQDPGQGLRLIYYSQIVNDFQKGDIAEGYSVSREKKESFPLTVTSAQKNPTAFYLCASNEGAGGYTFGSGTRLTVV.